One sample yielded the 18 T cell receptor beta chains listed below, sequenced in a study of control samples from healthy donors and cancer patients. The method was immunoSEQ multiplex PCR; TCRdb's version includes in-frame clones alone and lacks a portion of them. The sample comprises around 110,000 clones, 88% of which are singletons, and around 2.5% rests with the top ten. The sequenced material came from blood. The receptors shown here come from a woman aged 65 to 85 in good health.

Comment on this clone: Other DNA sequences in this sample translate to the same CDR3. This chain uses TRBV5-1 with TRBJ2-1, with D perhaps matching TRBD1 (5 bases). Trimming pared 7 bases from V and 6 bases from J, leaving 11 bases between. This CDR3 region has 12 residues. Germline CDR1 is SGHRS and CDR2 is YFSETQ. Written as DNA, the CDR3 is TGCGCCAGCTCGGTGCAGGGCAATGAGCAGTTCTTC. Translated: CASSVQGNEQFF.

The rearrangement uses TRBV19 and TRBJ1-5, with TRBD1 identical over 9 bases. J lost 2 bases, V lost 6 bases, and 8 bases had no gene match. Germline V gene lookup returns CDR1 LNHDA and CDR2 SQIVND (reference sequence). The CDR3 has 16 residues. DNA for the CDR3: TGTGCCAGTAGCGAGGGACAGGGTGTCGGCAATCAGCCCCAGCATTTT. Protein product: CASSEGQGVGNQPQHF.

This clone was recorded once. The CDR3 loop reads CASSSGGAGGAVTEAFF. As DNA, the CDR3 is TGTGCCAGCAGCTCAGGAGGGGCAGGGGGCGCGGTCACTGAAGCTTTCTTT. The chain carries TRBV5-4 and TRBJ1-1; 8 nucleotides agree with TRBD1. Germline V gene data show CDR1 as SGHNT and CDR2 as YYREEE (reference sequence). There are 17 residues in the CDR3. V was pared by 3 bases and J by 4 bases, with 14 bases of the junction left unmatched.

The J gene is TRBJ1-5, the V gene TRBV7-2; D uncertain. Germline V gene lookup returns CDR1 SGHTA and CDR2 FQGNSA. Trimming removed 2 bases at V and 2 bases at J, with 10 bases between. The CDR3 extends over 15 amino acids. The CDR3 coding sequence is TGTGCCAGCAGCTTAATCGGGGAACGCAATCAGCCCCAGCATTTT. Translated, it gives CASSLIGERNQPQHF.

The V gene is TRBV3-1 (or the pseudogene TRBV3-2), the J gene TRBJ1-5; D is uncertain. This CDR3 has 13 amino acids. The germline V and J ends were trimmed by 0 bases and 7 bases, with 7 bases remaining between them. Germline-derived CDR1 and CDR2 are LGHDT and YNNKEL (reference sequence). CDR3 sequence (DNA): TGTGCCAGCAGCCAAGATAGGCTCCAGCCCCAGCATTTT. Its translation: CASSQDRLQPQHF.

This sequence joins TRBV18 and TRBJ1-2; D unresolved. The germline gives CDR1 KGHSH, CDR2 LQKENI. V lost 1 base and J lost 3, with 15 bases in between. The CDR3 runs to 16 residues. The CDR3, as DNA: TGTGCCAGCTCACCACAAAGGGTACAGTCCGACTATGGCTACACCTTC. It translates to CASSPQRVQSDYGYTF.

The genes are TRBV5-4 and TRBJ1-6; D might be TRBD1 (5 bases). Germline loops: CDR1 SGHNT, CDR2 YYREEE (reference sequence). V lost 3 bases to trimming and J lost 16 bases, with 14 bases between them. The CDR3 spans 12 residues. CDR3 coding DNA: TGTGCCAGCAGCTCAGACAGCCGAAGGCTCCACTTT. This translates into CASSSDSRRLHF.

The CDR3 region is CASSRLGSPLHF. As DNA, the CDR3 is TGTGCCAGCAGTAGACTAGGTTCACCCCTCCACTTT. The chain has TRBV27 and TRBJ1-6, with D unresolved. Germline assignment: CDR1 MNHEY and CDR2 SMNVEV (reference sequence). This CDR3 has 12 residues. V lost 5 bases and J 9 bases, leaving 8 bases between the germline ends.

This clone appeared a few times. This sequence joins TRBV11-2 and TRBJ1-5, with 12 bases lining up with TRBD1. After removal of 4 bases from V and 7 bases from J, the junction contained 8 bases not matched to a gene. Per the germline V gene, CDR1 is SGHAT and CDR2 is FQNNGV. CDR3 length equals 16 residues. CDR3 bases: TGTGCCAGCAGCTCTCTTAAAGGGACAGGGGGCCAGCCCCAGCATTTT. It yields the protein CASSSLKGTGGQPQHF.

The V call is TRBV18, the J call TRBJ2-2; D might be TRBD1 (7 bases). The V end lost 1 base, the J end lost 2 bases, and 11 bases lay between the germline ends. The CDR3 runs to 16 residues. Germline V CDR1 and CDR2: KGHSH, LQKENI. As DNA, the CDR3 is TGTGCCAGCTCACCACTCCAGGGGGGAAACACCGGGGAGCTGTTTTTT. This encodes CASSPLQGGNTGELFF. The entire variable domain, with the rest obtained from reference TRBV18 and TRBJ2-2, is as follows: NAGVMQNPRHLVRRRGQEARLRCSPMKGHSHVYWYRQLPEEGLKFMVYLQKENIIDESGMPKERFSAEFPKEGPSILRIQQVVRGDSAAYFCASSPLQGGNTGELFFGEGSRLTVL.

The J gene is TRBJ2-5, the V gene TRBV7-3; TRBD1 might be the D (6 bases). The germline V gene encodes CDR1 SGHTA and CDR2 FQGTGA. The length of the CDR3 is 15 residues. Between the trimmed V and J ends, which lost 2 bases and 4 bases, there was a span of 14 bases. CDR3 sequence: CASSLLWGPGETQYF. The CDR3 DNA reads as TGTGCCAGCAGCTTATTGTGGGGGCCGGGAGAGACCCAGTACTTC.

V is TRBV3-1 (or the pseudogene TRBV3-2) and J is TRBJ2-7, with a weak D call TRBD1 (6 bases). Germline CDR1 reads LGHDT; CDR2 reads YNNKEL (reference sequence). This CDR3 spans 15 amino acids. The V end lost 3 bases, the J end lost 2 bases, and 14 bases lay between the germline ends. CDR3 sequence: CASSHRQARPYEQYF. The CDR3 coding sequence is TGTGCCAGCAGCCACCGACAGGCGCGACCCTACGAGCAGTACTTC.

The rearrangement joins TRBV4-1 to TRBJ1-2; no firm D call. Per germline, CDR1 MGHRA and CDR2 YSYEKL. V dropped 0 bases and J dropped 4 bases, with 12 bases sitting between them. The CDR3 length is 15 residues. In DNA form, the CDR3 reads TGCGCCAGCAGCCAAGATGAGGCGTCAGCCTATGGCTACACCTTC. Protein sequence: CASSQDEASAYGYTF.

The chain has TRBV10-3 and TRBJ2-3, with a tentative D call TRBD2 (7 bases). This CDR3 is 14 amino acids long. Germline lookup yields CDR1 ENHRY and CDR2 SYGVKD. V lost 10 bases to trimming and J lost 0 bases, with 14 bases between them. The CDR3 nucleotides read TGTGCCACCACGGGGGGCCCTAGCACAGATACGCAGTATTTT. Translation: CATTGGPSTDTQYF.

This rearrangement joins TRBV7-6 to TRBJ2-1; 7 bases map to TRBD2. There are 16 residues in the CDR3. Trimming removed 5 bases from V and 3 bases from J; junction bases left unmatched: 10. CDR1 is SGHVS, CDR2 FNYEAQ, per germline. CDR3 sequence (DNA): TGTGCCAGCAGCCCGACGGGGGGAGTCTTCTACAATGAGCAGTTCTTC. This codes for CASSPTGGVFYNEQFF.

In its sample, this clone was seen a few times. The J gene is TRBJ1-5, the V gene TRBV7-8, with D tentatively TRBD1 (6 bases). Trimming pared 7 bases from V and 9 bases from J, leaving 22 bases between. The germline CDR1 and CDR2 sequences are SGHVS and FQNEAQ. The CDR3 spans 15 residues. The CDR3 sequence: CASTSSRDRGLPQHF. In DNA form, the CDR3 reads TGTGCCAGCACCTCATCCCGGGACCGGGGGCTGCCCCAGCATTTT.

CDR3 region: CASSSWYGYTF. For the CDR3, the DNA is TGTGCCAGCAGTTCGTGGTATGGCTACACCTTC. This sequence joins TRBV12-3 or TRBV12-4 and TRBJ1-2; D is undetermined. Deletions cut 4 bases from V and 5 bases from J, with 5 bases between. CDR3 size: 11 residues.

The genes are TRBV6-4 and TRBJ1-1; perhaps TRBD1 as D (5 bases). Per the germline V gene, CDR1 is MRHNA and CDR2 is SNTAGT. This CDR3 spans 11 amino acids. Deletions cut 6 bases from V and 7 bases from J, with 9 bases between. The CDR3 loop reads CASRDGGEAFF. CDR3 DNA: TGTGCCAGCAGGGACGGGGGTGAAGCTTTCTTT.